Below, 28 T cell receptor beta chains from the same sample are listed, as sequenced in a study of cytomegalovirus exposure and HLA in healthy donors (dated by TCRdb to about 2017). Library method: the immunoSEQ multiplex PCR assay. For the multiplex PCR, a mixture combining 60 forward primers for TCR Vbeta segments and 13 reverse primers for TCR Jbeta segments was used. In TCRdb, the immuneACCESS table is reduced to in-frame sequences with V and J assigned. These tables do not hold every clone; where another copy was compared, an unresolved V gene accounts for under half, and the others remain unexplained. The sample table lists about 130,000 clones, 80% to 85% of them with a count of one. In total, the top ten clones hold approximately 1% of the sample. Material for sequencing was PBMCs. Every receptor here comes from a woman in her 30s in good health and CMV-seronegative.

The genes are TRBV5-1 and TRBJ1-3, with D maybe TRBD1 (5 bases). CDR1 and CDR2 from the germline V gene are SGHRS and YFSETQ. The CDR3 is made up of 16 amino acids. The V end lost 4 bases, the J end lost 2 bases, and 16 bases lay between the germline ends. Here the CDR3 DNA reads TGCGCCAGCAGCAATTGGCCCGCAGGGACTGGAAACACCATATATTTT. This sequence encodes CASSNWPAGTGNTIYF. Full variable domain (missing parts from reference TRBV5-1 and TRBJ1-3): KAGVTQTPRYLIKTRGQQVTLSCSPISGHRSVSWYQQTPGQGLQFLFEYFSETQRNKGNFPGRFSGRQFSNSRSEMNVSTLELGDSALYLCASSNWPAGTGNTIYFGEGSWLTVV.

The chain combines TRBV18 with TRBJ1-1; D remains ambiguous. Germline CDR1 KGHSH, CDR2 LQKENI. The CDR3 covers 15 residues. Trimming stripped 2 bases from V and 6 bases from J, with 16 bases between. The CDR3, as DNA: TGTGCCAGCTCACCAGCGACGGTCCGGGGAGCTGAAGCTTTCTTT. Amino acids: CASSPATVRGAEAFF.

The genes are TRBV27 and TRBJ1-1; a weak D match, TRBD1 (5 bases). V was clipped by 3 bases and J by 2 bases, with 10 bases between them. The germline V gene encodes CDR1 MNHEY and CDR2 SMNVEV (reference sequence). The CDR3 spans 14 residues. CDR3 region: CASSFAGTNTEAFF. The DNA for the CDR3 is TGTGCCAGCAGTTTCGCGGGGACCAACACTGAAGCTTTCTTT.

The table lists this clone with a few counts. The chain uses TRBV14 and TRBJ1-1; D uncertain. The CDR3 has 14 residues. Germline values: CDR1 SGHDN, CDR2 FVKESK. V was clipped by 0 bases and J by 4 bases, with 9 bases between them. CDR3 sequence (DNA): TGTGCCAGCAGCCAAGATTCGGGAATCACTGAAGCTTTCTTT. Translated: CASSQDSGITEAFF.

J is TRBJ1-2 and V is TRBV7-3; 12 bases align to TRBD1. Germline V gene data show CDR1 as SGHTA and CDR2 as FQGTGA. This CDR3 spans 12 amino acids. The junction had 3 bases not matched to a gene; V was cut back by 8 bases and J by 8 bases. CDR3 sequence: CASGTGGAGYTF. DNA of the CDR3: TGTGCCAGCGGGACAGGGGGCGCGGGCTACACCTTC.

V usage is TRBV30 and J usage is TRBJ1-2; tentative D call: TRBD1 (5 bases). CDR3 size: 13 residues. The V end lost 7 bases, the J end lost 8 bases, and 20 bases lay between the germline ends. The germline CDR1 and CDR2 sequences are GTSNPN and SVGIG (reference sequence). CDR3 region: CASKWPGRGGYTF. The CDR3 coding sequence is TGTGCCTCGAAATGGCCAGGGCGTGGGGGCTACACCTTC.

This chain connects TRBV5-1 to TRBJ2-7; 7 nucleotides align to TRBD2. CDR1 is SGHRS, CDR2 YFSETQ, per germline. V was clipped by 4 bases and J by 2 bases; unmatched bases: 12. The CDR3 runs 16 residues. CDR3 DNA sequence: TGCGCCAGCAGCCGCGGGGGAAGAGGGGAGGCCTACGAGCAGTACTTC. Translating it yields CASSRGGRGEAYEQYF.

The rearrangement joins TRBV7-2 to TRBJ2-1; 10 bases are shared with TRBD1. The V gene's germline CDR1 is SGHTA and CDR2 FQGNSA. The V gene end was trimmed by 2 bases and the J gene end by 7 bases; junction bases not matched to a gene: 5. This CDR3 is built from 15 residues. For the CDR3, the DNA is TGTGCCAGCAGCTTATTGGGACAGGGGAGGAATGAGCAGTTCTTC. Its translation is CASSLLGQGRNEQFF. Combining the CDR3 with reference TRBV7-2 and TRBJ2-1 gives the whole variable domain GAGVSQSPSNKVTEKGKDVELRCDPISGHTALYWYRQSLGQGLEFLIYFQGNSAPDKSGLPSDRFSAERTGGSVSTLTIQRTQQEDSAVYLCASSLLGQGRNEQFFGPGTRLTVL.

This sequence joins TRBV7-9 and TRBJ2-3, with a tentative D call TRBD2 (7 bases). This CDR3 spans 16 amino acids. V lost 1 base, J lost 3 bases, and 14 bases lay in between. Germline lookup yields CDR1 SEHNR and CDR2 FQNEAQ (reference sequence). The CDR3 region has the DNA TGTGCCAGCAGCTTAGTAGGGGGGGCGCAAACAGATACGCAGTATTTT. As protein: CASSLVGGAQTDTQYF.

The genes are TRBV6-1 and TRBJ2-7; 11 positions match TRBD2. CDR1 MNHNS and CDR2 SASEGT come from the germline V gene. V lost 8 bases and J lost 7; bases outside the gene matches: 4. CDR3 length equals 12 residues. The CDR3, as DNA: TGTGCCAGCGGGGGACTAGCGGCGGAGCAGTACTTC. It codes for CASGGLAAEQYF.

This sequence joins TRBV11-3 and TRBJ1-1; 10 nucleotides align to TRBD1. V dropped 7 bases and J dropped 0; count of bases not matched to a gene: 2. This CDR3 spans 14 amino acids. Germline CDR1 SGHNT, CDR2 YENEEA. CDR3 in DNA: TGTGCCAGCAAGGGACAGGGGCTGAACACTGAAGCTTTCTTT. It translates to CASKGQGLNTEAFF.

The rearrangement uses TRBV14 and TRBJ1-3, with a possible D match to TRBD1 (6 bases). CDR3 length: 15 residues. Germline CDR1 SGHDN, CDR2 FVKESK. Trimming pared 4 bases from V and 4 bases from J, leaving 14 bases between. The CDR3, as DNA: TGTGCCAGCAGCCTCGGGACAACCTTAGGAAACACCATATATTTT. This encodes CASSLGTTLGNTIYF.

The CDR3 nucleotides read TGTGCCAGCCGCCGGAGCGGGAGTAGCTATGAGCAGTTCTTC. Translation gives CASRRSGSSYEQFF. This chain uses TRBV2 with TRBJ2-1, with 8 positions matching TRBD2. The V and J ends lost 8 bases and 8 bases, in that order; junction bases with no gene match: 11. The V gene's germline CDR1 is SNHLY and CDR2 FYNNEI. The CDR3 is 14 amino acids.

CDR3 loop: CASSVIGGTDTQYF. For the CDR3, the DNA is TGTGCCAGCAGCGTAATAGGAGGCACAGATACGCAGTATTTT. The V gene is TRBV9, the J gene TRBJ2-3; unclear D gene. The CDR3 is 14 amino acids. Trimming took off 1 base at V and 1 base at J, with 7 bases between the two ends. CDR1 is SGDLS and CDR2 is YYNGEE in the germline V gene.

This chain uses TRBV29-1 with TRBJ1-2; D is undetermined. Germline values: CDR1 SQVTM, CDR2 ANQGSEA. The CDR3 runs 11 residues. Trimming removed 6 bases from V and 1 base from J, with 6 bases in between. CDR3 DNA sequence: TGCAGCGTGCGTGGTAACTATGGCTACACCTTC. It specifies CSVRGNYGYTF.

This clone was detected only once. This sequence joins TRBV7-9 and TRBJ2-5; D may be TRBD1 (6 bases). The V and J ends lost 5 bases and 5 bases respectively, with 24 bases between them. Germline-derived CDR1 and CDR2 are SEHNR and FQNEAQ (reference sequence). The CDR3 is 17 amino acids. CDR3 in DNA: TGTGCCAGCAGCCCCACAAGGAGGCACAGGGCTCCCGAGACCCAGTACTTC. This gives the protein CASSPTRRHRAPETQYF.

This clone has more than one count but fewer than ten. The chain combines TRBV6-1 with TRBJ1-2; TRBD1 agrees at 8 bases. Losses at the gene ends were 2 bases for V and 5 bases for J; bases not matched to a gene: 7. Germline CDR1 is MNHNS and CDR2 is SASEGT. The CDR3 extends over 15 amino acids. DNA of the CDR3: TGTGCCAGCAGTGAATCCCCGACAGGGGAGTATGGCTACACCTTC. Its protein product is CASSESPTGEYGYTF.

The CDR3 loop reads CASSKGGSGSAGYTF. The CDR3 DNA is TGTGCCAGCAGCAAAGGCGGCTCGGGAAGCGCGGGCTACACCTTC. This chain joins TRBV21-1 and TRBJ1-2. TRBV21-1 is a pseudogene. The CDR3 is made up of 15 amino acids.

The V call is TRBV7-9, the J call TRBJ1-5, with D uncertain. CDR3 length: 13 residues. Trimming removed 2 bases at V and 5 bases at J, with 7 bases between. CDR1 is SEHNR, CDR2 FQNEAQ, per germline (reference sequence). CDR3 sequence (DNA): TGTGCCAGCAGCTTACAGAATCATCAGCCCCAGCATTTT. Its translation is CASSLQNHQPQHF.

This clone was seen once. In nucleotides, the CDR3 is TGCGCCAGCAGCCAAGGACTAGCGGGAGGCGGGGAGACCCAGTACTTC. Translating it yields CASSQGLAGGGETQYF. The chain combines TRBV4-3 with TRBJ2-5; 13 positions match TRBD2. The germline gives CDR1 LGHNA, CDR2 YSLEER. With V trimmed by 1 base and J by 5 bases, 4 bases remained unmatched. The CDR3 consists of 16 residues.

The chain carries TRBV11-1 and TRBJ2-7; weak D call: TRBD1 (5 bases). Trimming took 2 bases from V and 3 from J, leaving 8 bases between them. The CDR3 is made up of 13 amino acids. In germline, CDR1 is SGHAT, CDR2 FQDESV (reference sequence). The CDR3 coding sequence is TGTGCCAGCAGCTTACCAGGGCACTACGAGCAGTACTTC. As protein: CASSLPGHYEQYF. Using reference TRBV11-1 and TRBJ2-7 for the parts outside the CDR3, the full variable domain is EAEVAQSPRYKITEKSQAVAFWCDPISGHATLYWYRQILGQGPELLVQFQDESVVDDSQLPKDRFSAERLKGVDSTLKIQPAELGDSAMYLCASSLPGHYEQYFGPGTRLTVT.

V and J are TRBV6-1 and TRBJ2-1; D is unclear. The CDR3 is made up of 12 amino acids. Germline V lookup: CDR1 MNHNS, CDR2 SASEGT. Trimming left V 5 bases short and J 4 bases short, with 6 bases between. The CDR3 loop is CASSFGYNEQFF. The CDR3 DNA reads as TGTGCCAGCAGTTTCGGTTACAATGAGCAGTTCTTC.

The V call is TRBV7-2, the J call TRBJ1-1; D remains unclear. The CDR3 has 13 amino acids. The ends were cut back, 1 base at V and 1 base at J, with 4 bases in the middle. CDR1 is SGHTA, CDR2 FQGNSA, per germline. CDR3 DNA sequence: TGTGCCAGCAGCTTAGTCGGGAACACTGAAGCTTTCTTT. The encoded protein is CASSLVGNTEAFF. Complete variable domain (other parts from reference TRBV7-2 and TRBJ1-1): GAGVSQSPSNKVTEKGKDVELRCDPISGHTALYWYRQSLGQGLEFLIYFQGNSAPDKSGLPSDRFSAERTGGSVSTLTIQRTQQEDSAVYLCASSLVGNTEAFFGQGTRLTVV.

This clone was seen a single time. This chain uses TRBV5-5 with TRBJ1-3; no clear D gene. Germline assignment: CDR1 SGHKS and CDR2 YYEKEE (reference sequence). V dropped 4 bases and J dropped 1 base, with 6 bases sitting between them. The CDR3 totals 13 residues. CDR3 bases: TGTGCCAGCAGCATTAATTCTGGAAACACCATATATTTT. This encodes CASSINSGNTIYF.

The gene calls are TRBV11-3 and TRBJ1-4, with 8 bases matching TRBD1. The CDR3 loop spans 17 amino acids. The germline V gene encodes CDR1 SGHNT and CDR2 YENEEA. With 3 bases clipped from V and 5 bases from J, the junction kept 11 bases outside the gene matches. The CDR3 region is CASSFGTGALPNEKLFF. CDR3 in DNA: TGTGCCAGCAGCTTTGGGACAGGAGCCCTCCCAAATGAAAAACTGTTTTTT.

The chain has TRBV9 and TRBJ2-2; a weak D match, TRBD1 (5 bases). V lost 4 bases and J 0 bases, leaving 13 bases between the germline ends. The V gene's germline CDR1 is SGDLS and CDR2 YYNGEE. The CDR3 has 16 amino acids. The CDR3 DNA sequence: TGTGCCAGCAGCTCTAGGACACTCGCGAACACCGGGGAGCTGTTTTTT. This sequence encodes CASSSRTLANTGELFF.

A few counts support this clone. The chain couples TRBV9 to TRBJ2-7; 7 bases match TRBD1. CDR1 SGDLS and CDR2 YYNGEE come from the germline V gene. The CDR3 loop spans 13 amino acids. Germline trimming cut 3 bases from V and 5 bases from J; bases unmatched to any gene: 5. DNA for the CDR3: TGTGCCAGCAGCGATATCCAGGGGGACGAGCAGTACTTC. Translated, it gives CASSDIQGDEQYF.

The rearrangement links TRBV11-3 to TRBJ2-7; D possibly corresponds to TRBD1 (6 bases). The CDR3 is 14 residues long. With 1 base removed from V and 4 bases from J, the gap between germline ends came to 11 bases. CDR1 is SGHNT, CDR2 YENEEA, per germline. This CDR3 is CASSLASGEYEQYF. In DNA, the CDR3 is TGTGCCAGCAGCTTAGCGTCAGGGGAATACGAGCAGTACTTC.